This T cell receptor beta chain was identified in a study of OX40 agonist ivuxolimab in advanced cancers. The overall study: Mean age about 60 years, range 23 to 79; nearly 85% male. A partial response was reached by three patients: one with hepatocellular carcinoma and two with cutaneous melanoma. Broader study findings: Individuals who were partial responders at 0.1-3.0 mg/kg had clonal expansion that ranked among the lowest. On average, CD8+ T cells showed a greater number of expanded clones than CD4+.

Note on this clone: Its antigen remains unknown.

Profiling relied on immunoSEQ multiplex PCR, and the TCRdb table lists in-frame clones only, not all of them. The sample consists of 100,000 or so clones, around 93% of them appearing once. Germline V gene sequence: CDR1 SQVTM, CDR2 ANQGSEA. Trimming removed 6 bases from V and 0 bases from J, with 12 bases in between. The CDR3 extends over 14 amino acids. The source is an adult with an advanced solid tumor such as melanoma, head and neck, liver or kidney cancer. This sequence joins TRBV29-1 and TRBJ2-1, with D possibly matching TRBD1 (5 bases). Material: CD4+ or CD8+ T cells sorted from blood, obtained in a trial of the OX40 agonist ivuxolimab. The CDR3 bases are TGCAGCGTCGTTGACAGCAGCTCCTACAATGAGCAGTTCTTC. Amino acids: CSVVDSSSYNEQFF.